This T cell receptor (beta chain) was obtained from a study of siplizumab effects on memory and regulatory T cells. TCRdb's table, derived via immunoSEQ multiplex PCR, lists solely in-frame clones and lacks some. This sample yields approximately 100,000 clones, of which 85% to 95% are seen a single time; 1% to 1.5% belongs to the top ten. Looked up from germline, CDR1 is MNHEY and CDR2 is SVGAGI. J lost 5 bases, V lost 6 bases, and 7 bases had no gene match. This CDR3 is 14 amino acids long. The sequencing sample was made of non-Treg CD4+ T cells sorted from blood. This receptor was taken from a human donor in good health. The J gene is TRBJ2-5, the V gene TRBV6-5; TRBD1 matches at 9 bases. CDR3 nucleotides: TGTGCCAGCAGAACAGACAGGGGGGGGGAGACCCAGTACTTC. Its translation: CASRTDRGGETQYF.